The T cell receptor (beta chain) under discussion was sequenced for a study of shared clonotypes between healthy human individuals. Study-wide results and limits: Specimens sampled were limited to blood, with tissue repertoires likely differing.

The V gene's germline CDR1 is LNHDA and CDR2 SQIVND (reference sequence). The V gene lost 3 bases and the J gene lost 0 bases, with 6 bases spanning the gap. The length of the CDR3 is 13 residues. A single count supports this clone. The antigen is undetermined. Other DNA sequences from this sample encode an identical CDR3 as well. Only in-frame clones appear in the TCRdb table, and some are missing; sequencing was by immunoSEQ multiplex PCR. The top ten hold approximately 0.45% of the sample, which has over 1.5 million clones, 95% to 99% seen once. Sample: naive CD4+ T cells sorted from blood. Subset denoted: CD45RA+ positively selected. This clonotype originated in a man aged 30 to 39 in good health. This chain connects TRBV19 to TRBJ2-7; D remains unclear. The CDR3 DNA reads TGTGCCAGTAGTATCTCTACCTCCTACGAGCAGTACTTC. Amino acid sequence: CASSISTSYEQYF.